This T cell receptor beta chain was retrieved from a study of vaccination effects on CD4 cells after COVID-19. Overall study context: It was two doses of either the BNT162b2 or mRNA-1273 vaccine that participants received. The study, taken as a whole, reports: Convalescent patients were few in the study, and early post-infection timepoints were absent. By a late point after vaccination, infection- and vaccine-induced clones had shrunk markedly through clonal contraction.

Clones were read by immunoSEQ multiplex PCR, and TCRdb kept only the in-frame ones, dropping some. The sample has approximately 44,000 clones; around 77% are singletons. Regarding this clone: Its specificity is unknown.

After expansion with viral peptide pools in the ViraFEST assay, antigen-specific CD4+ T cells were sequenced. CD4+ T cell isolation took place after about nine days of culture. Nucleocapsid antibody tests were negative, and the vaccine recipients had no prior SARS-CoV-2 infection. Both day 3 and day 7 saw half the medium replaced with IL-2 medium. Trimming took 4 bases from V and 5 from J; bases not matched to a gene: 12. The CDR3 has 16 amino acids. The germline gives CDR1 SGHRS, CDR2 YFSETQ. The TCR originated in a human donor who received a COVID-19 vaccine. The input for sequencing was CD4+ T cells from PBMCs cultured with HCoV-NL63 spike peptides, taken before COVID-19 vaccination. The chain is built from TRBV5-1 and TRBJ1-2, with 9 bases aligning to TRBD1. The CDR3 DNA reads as TGCGCCAGCAGCATCGCCAACAGGGGGCCATATTATGGCTACACCTTC. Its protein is CASSIANRGPYYGYTF.